This T cell receptor (beta chain) was documented in a study of regulatory T cells in long-lasting Graves disease. Time point meaning: newly diagnosed GD, antithyroid drugs for less than 3 months. PBMC RNA was the source of the TCR library. In this cohort, patients came from an endocrinology department located in Xi'an, China. Building the TCR beta libraries relied on iRepertoire HTBI primers, and CDR3 regions underwent Arm-PCR. TCRdb used MiXCR to reprocess the multiplex PCR reads, holding one entry per CDR3 protein. Found here are around 400,000 distinct CDR3 sequences, around 15% of them singletons; the top ten hold over 20%. General study findings and limits: Persistent Graves' disease cases displayed lower TCR diversity than newly diagnosed ones.

As concerns this clonotype: The antigen is unknown. One end of the junction does not line up with germline, which may come from a read error.

This sequence originates from a female donor with Graves disease. The source was peripheral blood mononuclear cells (PBMCs), collected at new diagnosis, from a patient treated with antithyroid drugs.

CDR3 in DNA: TGTGCCAACAGCTTTGACGGGGCTGGCTATGGCTACACCTTC. This gives the protein CANSFDGAGYGYTF. The chain employs TRBV13 and TRBJ1-2, with D possibly being TRBD1 (5 bases). The germline V gene encodes CDR1 PRHDT and CDR2 FYEKMQ (reference sequence). The CDR3 consists of 14 residues.